The entry below gives a single T cell receptor (beta chain) sequence along with its context. CDR1 and CDR2 from the germline V gene are SNHLY and FYNNEI. Trimming removed 2 bases from V and 1 base from J, with 18 bases in between. This CDR3 has 17 residues. These data come from a study of shared T cell receptors in the human thymus. Repertoires were generated with immunoSEQ multiplex PCR, while TCRdb's copy carries only in-frame clones and drops some. There are hundreds of thousands of clones in the sample; about 89% occur only once, and about 0.0094% lies in the top ten. This same sample was also part of a study on human thymus T cells. This second report adds: Related reports documented highly overlapping thymic repertoires among unrelated individuals.

The receptor's source is a boy younger than two with a congenital heart defect. The chain combines TRBV2 with TRBJ2-7; D is uncertain. The source material was thymocytes. In nucleotides, the CDR3 is TGTGCCAGCAGTGAATGGTACTTGACATCGCCTTCCTACGAGCAGTACTTC. This sequence encodes CASSEWYLTSPSYEQYF. The full variable domain, in which reference TRBV2 and TRBJ2-7 provide the parts outside the CDR3, is EPEVTQTPSHQVTQMGQEVILRCVPISNHLYFYWYRQILGQKVEFLVSFYNNEISEKSEIFDDQFSVERPDGSNFTLKIRSTKLEDSAMYFCASSEWYLTSPSYEQYFGPGTRLTVT.